This section outlines one TCR beta chain sequence together with its context. The antigen is not known. Clones were sequenced by immunoSEQ multiplex PCR, and TCRdb holds only the in-frame ones, with some missing. The sample holds some 70,000 clones, around 90% seen once. The entry originates in a study of graft-versus-host responses after intestinal transplantation. Study overall: Induction using anti-thymocyte globulin, followed by tacrolimus and steroids for two to three years, was given to all recipients. General study findings and limits: An association linked early post-transplant HvG declines with peak circulating GvH clone levels.

This CDR3 spans 17 amino acids. V was trimmed by 0 bases and J by 1 base, leaving 16 bases between them. Germline loops: CDR1 SGHVS, CDR2 FNYEAQ. The sample in question was unstimulated CD8+ T cells sorted from spleen or lymph node cells, obtained before transplant. The sequence was obtained from a human donor who was the organ donor for an intestinal transplant. This chain connects TRBV7-6 to TRBJ2-7, with a weak D call TRBD2 (6 bases). CDR3 in DNA: TGTGCCAGCAGCTTAGCGCTCCGGGACTCTAATTCCTACGAGCAGTACTTC. Amino acids: CASSLALRDSNSYEQYF.